The present entry profiles one T cell receptor (beta chain) with its context. The data were obtained in a study of identical twins. Germline V gene lookup returns CDR1 SGHRS and CDR2 YFSETQ. The CDR3 contains 15 residues. V shed 5 bases, J shed 4 bases, and the junction held 6 bases outside the gene matches. After template switching added a universal primer site, the resulting cDNA carried unique molecular identifiers. TCRdb reprocessed the 5' RACE reads with MiXCR, giving one entry per CDR3 protein. In the table there are 600,000 to 700,000 distinct CDR3 sequences, approximately 21% of which are singletons. These data also featured in a second study, about T cells expressing NK-cell markers. As reported in that work: The sequencing cohort of eight donors included seven HCMV-seropositive individuals and one seronegative individual. Where several donors were concerned, these clonotypes also led the CD3+CD56-NKG2C+ fraction.

The sequencing sample was made of PBMCs. The chain combines TRBV5-1 with TRBJ2-6; 7 positions agree with TRBD2. The sequence was collected from a woman younger than 35 in good health. The DNA of the CDR3 is TGCGCCAGCAGGACCGGGACTACGGGGGCCAACGTCCTGACTTTC. Translation: CASRTGTTGANVLTF.